This is a list of T cell receptor beta chains from one sample in a study of blood T cell repertoires in COVID-19. TCRdb's table, derived via immunoSEQ multiplex PCR, lists solely in-frame clones and lacks some. In the table there are roughly 23,000 clones, approximately 94% of which are singletons. The sample consisted of peripheral blood. Every receptor here comes from a woman aged 45-65 years with active COVID-19. CDR3s include the opening cysteine and the closing phenylalanine or tryptophan. The D gene is left open where the match is weak. The size of a clone is reported for some rows only, either as once, few or many, or as a class for expanded clones.

v_call	j_call	d_call	clone_size	cdr3_nt	cdr3_aa
TRBV28	TRBJ2-1	TRBD2	.	TGTGCCAGCAGTTCAGCGGGGGGCACCTACAATGAGCAGTTCTTC	CASSSAGGTYNEQFF
TRBV28	TRBJ1-2	TRBD1	.	TGTGCCAGCAGGAAACAGGGGTATGGCTACACCTTC	CASRKQGYGYTF
TRBV18	TRBJ2-5	.	once	TGTGCCAGCTCACCACTTCGAATACAGGGAAAAGGACAAGAGACCCAGTACTTC	CASSPLRIQGKGQETQYF
TRBV27	TRBJ1-1	.	.	TGTGCCAGCAGTATCAAAAGCAACACTGAAGCTTTCTTT	CASSIKSNTEAFF
TRBV11-3	TRBJ2-5	TRBD2	.	TGTGCCAGCAGCTTAGTGGCTAGCGGGAGGGACCAAGAGACCCAGTACTTC	CASSLVASGRDQETQYF
TRBV19	TRBJ2-1	TRBD1	.	TGTGCCACCCAAACAGGGGTGAGGGTCGGGTTTTACAATGAGCAGTTCTTC	CATQTGVRVGFYNEQFF
TRBV6-5	TRBJ2-5	TRBD1	.	TGTGCCAGCCGGGGGACAGGGGAAGAGACCCAGTACTTC	CASRGTGEETQYF
TRBV18	TRBJ1-1	.	.	TGTGCCAGCTCCCAAGACAGGTCCCCATCCATGAACACTGAAGCTTTCTTT	CASSQDRSPSMNTEAFF
TRBV3-1/TRBV3-2	TRBJ2-4	TRBD1	.	TGTGCCAGCAGCTCGACAGGGGGCGAGTACATTCAGTACTTC	CASSSTGGEYIQYF
TRBV6-6	TRBJ2-3	.	.	TGTGCCAGCAGTTACTCGGCAGCGGCCGCGGGGACGCAGTATTTT	CASSYSAAAAGTQYF
TRBV18	TRBJ2-2	TRBD1	few	TGTGCCAGCTCACCATTTCAAGGACAGGGGACCGGGGAGCTGTTTTTT	CASSPFQGQGTGELFF